Given below is one T cell receptor (beta chain) in context. This sample stems from a study of T cell changes during pregnancy in multiple sclerosis. Germline V gene data show CDR1 as MNHNS and CDR2 as SASEGT. The CDR3 extends over 16 amino acids. J lost 5 bases, V lost 2 bases, and 6 bases had no gene match. The table came from immunoSEQ multiplex PCR; TCRdb's copy has only in-frame clones and leaves some out. The sample carries nearly 45,000 clones, around 96% recorded once. V gene TRBV6-1 combines with J gene TRBJ2-5; 12 positions agree with TRBD2. The clonotype comes from a female donor with multiple sclerosis, enrolled in a pregnancy study. The sequences come from peripheral blood, collected in the second trimester of pregnancy. The chain's CDR3 is CASSELAGGPQETQYF. CDR3 bases: TGTGCCAGCAGTGAACTAGCGGGAGGGCCACAGGAGACCCAGTACTTC.